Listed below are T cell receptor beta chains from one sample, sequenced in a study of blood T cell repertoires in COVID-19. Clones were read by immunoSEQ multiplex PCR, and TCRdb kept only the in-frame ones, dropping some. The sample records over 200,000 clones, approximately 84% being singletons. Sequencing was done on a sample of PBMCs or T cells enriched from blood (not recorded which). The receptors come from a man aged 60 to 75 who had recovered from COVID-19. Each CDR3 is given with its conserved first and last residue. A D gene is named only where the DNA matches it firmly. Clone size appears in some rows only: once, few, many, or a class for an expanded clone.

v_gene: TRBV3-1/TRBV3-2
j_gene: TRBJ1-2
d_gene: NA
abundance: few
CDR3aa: CASSQARGDGYTF
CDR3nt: TGTGCCAGCAGCCAAGCACGGGGAGATGGCTACACCTTC

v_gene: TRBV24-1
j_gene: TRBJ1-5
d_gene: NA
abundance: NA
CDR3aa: CATSLTGNQPQHF
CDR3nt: TGTGCCACCAGCCTGACAGGTAATCAGCCCCAGCATTTT

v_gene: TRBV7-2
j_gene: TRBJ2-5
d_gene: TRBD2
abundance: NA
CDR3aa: CASSFGASGGETQYF
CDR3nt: TGTGCCAGCAGCTTTGGGGCTAGCGGGGGCGAGACCCAGTACTTC

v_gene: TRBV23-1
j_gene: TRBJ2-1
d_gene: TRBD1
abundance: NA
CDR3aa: CASSHPDRGLSYNEQFF
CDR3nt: TGCGCCAGCAGTCACCCCGACAGGGGGCTATCCTACAATGAGCAGTTCTTC

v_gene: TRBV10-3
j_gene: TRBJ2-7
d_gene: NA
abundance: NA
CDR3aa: CAISDRTQGIYEQYF
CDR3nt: TGTGCCATCAGTGACAGGACTCAAGGGATTTACGAGCAGTACTTC

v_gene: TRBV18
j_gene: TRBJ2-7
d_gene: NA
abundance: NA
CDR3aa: CASSPGFGGRYEQYF
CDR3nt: TGTGCCAGCTCACCGGGGTTTGGAGGCCGCTACGAGCAGTACTTC

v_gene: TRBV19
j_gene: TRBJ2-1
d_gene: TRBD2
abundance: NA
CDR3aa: CASSTLAGGPNEQFF
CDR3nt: TGTGCCAGTAGTACACTAGCGGGGGGGCCCAATGAGCAGTTCTTC

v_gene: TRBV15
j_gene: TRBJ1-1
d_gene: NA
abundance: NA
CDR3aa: CATSRDGVTVGGGGAFF
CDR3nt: TGTGCCACCAGCAGAGATGGGGTCACAGTCGGGGGAGGGGGAGCTTTCTTT

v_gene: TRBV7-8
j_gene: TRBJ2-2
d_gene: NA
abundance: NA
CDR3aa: CASSLAVGELFF
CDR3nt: TGTGCCAGCAGCTTAGCCGTCGGGGAGCTGTTTTTT

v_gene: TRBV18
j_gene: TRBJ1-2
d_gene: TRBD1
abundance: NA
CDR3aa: CASSPGTDYGYTF
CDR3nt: TGTGCCAGCTCCCCGGGGACAGACTATGGCTACACCTTC

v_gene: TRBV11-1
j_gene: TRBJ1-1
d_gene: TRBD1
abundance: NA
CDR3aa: CASSPRTGPNTEAFF
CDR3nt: TGTGCCAGCAGCCCCAGGACAGGGCCGAACACTGAAGCTTTCTTT

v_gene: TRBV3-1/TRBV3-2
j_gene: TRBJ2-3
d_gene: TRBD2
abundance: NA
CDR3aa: CASSSRLAGDTQYF
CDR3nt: TGTGCCAGCAGCTCAAGACTAGCGGGGGATACGCAGTATTTT

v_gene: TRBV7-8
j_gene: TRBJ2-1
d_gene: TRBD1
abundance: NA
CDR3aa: CASSLGQDKWQFF
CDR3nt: TGTGCCAGCAGCTTGGGACAGGACAAATGGCAGTTCTTC

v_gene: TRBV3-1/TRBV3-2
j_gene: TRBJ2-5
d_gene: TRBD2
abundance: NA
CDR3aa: CASSQLGGETQYF
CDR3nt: TGTGCCAGCAGCCAACTGGGGGGGGAGACCCAGTACTTC

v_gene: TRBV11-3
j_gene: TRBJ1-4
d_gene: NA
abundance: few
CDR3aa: CASTEGGSEKLFF
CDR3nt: TGTGCCAGCACCGAGGGGGGGAGTGAAAAACTGTTTTTT

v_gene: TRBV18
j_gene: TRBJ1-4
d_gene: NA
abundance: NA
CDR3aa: CATNRDNNEKLFF
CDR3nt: TGTGCCACCAACCGGGACAATAATGAAAAACTGTTTTTT

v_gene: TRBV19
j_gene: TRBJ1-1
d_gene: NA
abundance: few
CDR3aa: CASNEQGVNTEAFF
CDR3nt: TGTGCCAGTAATGAACAGGGTGTAAACACTGAAGCTTTCTTT

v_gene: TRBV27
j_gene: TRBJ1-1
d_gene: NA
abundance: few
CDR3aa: CASSSGRTEAFF
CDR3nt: TGTGCCAGCAGCTCAGGGCGCACTGAAGCTTTCTTT